What follows are 11 T cell receptor beta chains derived from one specimen sequenced in a study of T cell changes during pregnancy in multiple sclerosis. Sequencing used immunoSEQ multiplex PCR; TCRdb keeps in-frame clones, though not all of them. The data hold fewer than 65,000 clones, with roughly 94% observed a single time. The specimen comprised CD4+ T cells from peripheral blood mononuclear cells, sampled in the third trimester of pregnancy. Receptor source: a female donor with multiple sclerosis, enrolled in a pregnancy study.

In DNA, the CDR3 is TGCGCCAGCAGTCTGGGACAGGGGGGCGAGACCCAGTACTTC. Protein sequence: CASSLGQGGETQYF. The chain recombines TRBV23-1 with TRBJ2-5; TRBD1 agrees at 11 bases. TRBV23-1 is assigned to the ORF class and has an uncertain function. This CDR3 is built from 14 residues. With V trimmed by 4 bases and J by 5 bases, 3 bases remained unmatched.

This clone was seen only a few times. Other DNA sequences in the same sample also yield this CDR3. The chain is built from TRBV9 and TRBJ2-3, with no clear D. Trimming removed 0 bases from V and 0 bases from J, with 8 bases in between. CDR3 size: 15 residues. The germline gives CDR1 SGDLS, CDR2 YYNGEE. The CDR3 protein is CASSVVAASTDTQYF. DNA of the CDR3: TGTGCCAGCAGCGTAGTGGCGGCAAGCACAGATACGCAGTATTTT.

The chain carries TRBV29-1 and TRBJ2-3; maybe TRBD1 (5 bases). The CDR3 spans 12 residues. Germline CDR1 is SQVTM and CDR2 is ANQGSEA. V shed 4 bases and J shed 3 bases, with 8 bases lying between them. The CDR3 sequence is CSVVPGTDTQYF. The CDR3 DNA sequence: TGCAGCGTTGTCCCAGGGACAGATACGCAGTATTTT.

This clone has only one observation. Here the CDR3 reads CASSSQEGPQHF. CDR3 nucleotides: TGTGCCAGCAGTTCCCAGGAGGGGCCCCAGCATTTT. The gene calls are TRBV6-5 and TRBJ1-5, with D unclear. Germline CDR1 reads MNHEY; CDR2 reads SVGAGI. The CDR3 covers 12 residues. With 4 bases removed from V and 9 bases from J, the gap between germline ends came to 10 bases.

This sequence joins TRBV6-1 and TRBJ2-1; 13 bases map to TRBD2. Trimming removed 5 bases from V and 7 bases from J; junction bases left unmatched: 5. Germline loops: CDR1 MNHNS, CDR2 SASEGT. This CDR3 spans 15 amino acids. The CDR3 DNA reads TGTGCCAGCAGTACCGGGACTAGCGGGATTAATGAGCAGTTCTTC. Residues: CASSTGTSGINEQFF.

The V call is TRBV9, the J call TRBJ2-3; TRBD2 aligns across 7 bases. Germline assignment: CDR1 SGDLS and CDR2 YYNGEE. V trimming: 1 base; J trimming: 2 bases; junction bases outside the gene matches: 7. The CDR3 has 16 residues. CDR3 sequence reads: CASSVSPGGPTDTQYF. In nucleotides, the CDR3 is TGTGCCAGCAGCGTATCCCCGGGAGGTCCCACAGATACGCAGTATTTT. Complete variable domain (other parts from reference TRBV9 and TRBJ2-3): DSGVTQTPKHLITATGQRVTLRCSPRSGDLSVYWYQQSLDQGLQFLIQYYNGEERAKGNILERFSAQQFPDLHSELNLSSLELGDSALYFCASSVSPGGPTDTQYFGPGTRLTVL.

This chain uses TRBV15 with TRBJ2-5; TRBD2 agrees at 10 bases. The length of the CDR3 is 16 residues. V was pared by 1 base and J by 5 bases, with 7 bases of the junction left unmatched. Germline V gene lookup returns CDR1 LNHNV and CDR2 YYDKDF (reference sequence). CDR3 protein: CATSRGSSGGRETQYF. The CDR3 DNA reads as TGTGCCACCAGCAGAGGGTCTAGCGGGGGTCGGGAGACCCAGTACTTC.

The rearrangement joins TRBV6-1 to TRBJ2-1, with 9 bases fitting TRBD2. This CDR3 has 15 residues. V lost 6 bases, J lost 7 bases, and 10 bases stayed unmatched. Germline V CDR1 and CDR2: MNHNS, SASEGT. The DNA of the CDR3 is TGTGCCAGCAGGATAGCGGGAGTAGGAGGGAATGAGCAGTTCTTC. It encodes CASRIAGVGGNEQFF.

V and J are TRBV6-5 and TRBJ2-3, with D hard to call. The germline V gene has CDR1 MNHEY and CDR2 SVGAGI. This CDR3 has 16 amino acids. The V end was cut by 1 base, the J end by 0 bases, with 11 bases between. The CDR3 DNA sequence: TGTGCCAGCAGTTACTTGTTACCGACTAGCACAGATACGCAGTATTTT. Its translation is CASSYLLPTSTDTQYF.

The gene calls are TRBV29-1 and TRBJ2-1; 8 bases agree with TRBD2. The CDR3 is made up of 14 amino acids. CDR1 is SQVTM and CDR2 is ANQGSEA in the germline V gene. V dropped 4 bases and J dropped 7; count of bases not matched to a gene: 9. The CDR3 region has the DNA TGCAGCGTTGTGGGGGGACTAGGGTGGAATGAGCAGTTCTTC. Residues: CSVVGGLGWNEQFF.

The chain joins TRBV27 to TRBJ2-1; no firm D call. Trimming left V 2 bases short and J 6 bases short, with 11 bases between. CDR1 and CDR2 from the germline V gene are MNHEY and SMNVEV (reference sequence). The CDR3 contains 14 residues. The DNA of the CDR3 is TGTGCCAGCAGTTTACAGCCACCGGGCAATGAGCAGTTCTTC. Encoded protein: CASSLQPPGNEQFF.